This T cell receptor (beta chain) was captured in a study of CD8+ T cells in alopecia areata. Looking at the study overall: Patients received oral tofacitinib, 5 to 10 mg twice daily, for moderate-to-severe alopecia areata. General study points: Scalp and blood samples kept many expanded lesional clones throughout tofacitinib.

Extraction of RNA preceded its reverse transcription into cDNA, which served as the sequencing template. TCRdb's copy holds only in-frame clones and misses some; the assay was immunoSEQ multiplex PCR. This table holds about 110,000 clones, around three fifths found once. Treatment described: oral pan-JAK inhibitor, 5-10 mg twice daily. CD4+ and CD8+ T cells were sorted from PBMCs stained for CD3, CD4 and CD8. Note on this clone: Its antigen is undetermined.

The sample in question was CD8+ T cells sorted from blood, obtained at week 24, from a patient treated with tofacitinib. This sequence was found in a human donor with alopecia areata.

The CDR3 region has the DNA TGTGCCAGCAGCTTAAGTGAGGCATACGAGACCCAGTACTTC. Translation: CASSLSEAYETQYF. The chain couples TRBV5-6 to TRBJ2-5; the D is unclear. Trimming shortened V by 2 bases and J by 5 bases, and 13 bases separated the two germline ends. In germline, CDR1 is SGHDT, CDR2 YYEEEE. The CDR3 has 14 amino acids.